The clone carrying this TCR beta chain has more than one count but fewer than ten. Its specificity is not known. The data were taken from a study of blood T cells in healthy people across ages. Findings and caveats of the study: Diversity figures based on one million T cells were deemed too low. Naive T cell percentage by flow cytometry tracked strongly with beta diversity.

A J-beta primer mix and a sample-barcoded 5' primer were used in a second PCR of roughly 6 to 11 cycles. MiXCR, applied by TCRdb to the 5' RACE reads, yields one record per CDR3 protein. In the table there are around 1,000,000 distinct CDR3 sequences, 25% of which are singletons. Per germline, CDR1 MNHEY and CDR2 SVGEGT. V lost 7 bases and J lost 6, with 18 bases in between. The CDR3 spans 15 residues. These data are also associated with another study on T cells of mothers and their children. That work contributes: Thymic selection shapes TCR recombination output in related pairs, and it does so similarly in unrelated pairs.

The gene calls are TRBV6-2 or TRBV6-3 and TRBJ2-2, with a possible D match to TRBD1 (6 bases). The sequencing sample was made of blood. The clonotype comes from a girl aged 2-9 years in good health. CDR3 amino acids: CASTTGTQDAGELFF. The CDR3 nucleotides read TGTGCCAGCACGACAGGTACCCAGGATGCCGGGGAGCTGTTTTTT.